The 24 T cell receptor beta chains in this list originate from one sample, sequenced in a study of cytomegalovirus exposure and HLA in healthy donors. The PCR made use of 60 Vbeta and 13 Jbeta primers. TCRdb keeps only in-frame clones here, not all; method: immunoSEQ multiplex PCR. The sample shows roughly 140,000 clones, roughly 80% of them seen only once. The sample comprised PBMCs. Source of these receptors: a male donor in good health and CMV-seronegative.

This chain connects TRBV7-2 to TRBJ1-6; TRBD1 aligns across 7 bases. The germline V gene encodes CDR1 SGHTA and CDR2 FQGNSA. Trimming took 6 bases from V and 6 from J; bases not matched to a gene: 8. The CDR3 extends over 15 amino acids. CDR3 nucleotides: TGTGCCAGCAGTCGAACAGGGGAAGGTAATTCACCCCTCCACTTT. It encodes CASSRTGEGNSPLHF.

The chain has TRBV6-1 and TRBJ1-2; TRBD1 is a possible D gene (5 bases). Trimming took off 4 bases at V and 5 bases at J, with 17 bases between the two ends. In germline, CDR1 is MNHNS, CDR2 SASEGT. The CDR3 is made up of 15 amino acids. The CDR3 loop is CASSAGHNSLYGYTF. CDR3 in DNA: TGTGCCAGCAGTGCTGGACACAACTCCCTTTATGGCTACACCTTC.

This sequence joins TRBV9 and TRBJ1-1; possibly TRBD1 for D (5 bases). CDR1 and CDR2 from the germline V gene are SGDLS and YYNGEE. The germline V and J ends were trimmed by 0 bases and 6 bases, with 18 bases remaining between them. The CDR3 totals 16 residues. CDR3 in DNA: TGTGCCAGCAGCGTAGGGGGGGAATTATTCACGGCTGAAGCTTTCTTT. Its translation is CASSVGGELFTAEAFF.

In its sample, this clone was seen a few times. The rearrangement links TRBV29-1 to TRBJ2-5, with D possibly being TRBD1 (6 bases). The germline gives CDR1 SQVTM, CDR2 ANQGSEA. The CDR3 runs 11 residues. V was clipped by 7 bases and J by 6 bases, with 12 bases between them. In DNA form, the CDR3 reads TGCAGCGCCCGACAGGAGAAGACCCAGTACTTC. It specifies CSARQEKTQYF.

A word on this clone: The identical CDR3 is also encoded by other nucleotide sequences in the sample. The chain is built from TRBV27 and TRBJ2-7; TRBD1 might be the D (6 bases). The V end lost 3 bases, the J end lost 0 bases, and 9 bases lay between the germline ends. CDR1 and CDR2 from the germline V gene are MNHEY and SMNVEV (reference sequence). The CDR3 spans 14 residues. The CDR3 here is CASSFTGSSYEQYF. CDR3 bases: TGTGCCAGCAGTTTCACAGGGAGCTCCTACGAGCAGTACTTC.

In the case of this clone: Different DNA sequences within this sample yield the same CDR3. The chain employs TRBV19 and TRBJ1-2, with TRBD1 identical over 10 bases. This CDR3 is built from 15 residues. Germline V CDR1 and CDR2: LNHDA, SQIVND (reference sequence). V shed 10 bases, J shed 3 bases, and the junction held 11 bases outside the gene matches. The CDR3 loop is CATGTGDRKDYGYTF. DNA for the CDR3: TGTGCCACGGGGACAGGGGACAGAAAAGACTATGGCTACACCTTC. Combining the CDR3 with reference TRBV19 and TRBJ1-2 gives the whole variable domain DGGITQSPKYLFRKEGQNVTLSCEQNLNHDAMYWYRQDPGQGLRLIYYSQIVNDFQKGDIAEGYSVSREKKESFPLTVTSAQKNPTAFYLCATGTGDRKDYGYTFGSGTRLTVV.

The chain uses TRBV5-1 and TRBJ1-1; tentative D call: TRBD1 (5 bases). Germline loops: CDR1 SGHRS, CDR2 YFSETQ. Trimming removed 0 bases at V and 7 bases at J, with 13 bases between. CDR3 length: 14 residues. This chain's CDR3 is CASSLVEGSLEAFF. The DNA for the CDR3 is TGCGCCAGCAGCTTGGTGGAGGGGTCCCTTGAAGCTTTCTTT.

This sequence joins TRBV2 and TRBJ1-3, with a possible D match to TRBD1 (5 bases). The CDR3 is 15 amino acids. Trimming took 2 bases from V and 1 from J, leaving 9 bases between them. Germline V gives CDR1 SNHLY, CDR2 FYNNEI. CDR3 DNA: TGTGCCAGCAGTGAATCGGCAGGGTCTGGAAACACCATATATTTT. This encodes CASSESAGSGNTIYF.

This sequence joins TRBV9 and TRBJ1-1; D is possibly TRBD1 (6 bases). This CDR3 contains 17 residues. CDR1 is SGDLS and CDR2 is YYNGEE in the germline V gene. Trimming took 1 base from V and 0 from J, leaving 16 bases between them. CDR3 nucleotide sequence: TGTGCCAGCAGCGTAAATGGTAGGGACACCGTGAACACTGAAGCTTTCTTT. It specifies CASSVNGRDTVNTEAFF.

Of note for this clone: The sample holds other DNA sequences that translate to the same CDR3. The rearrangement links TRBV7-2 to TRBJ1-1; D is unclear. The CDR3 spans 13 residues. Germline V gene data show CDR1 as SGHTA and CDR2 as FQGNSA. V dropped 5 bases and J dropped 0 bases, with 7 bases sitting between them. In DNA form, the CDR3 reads TGTGCCAGCAGCCTTAGTGTGAACACTGAAGCTTTCTTT. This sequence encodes CASSLSVNTEAFF.

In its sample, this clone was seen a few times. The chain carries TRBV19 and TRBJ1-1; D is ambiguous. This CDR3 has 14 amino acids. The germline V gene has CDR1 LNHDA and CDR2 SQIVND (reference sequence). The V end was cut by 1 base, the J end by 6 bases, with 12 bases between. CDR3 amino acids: CASSIGRLVAEAFF. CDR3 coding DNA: TGTGCCAGTAGTATAGGCCGGTTGGTTGCTGAAGCTTTCTTT.

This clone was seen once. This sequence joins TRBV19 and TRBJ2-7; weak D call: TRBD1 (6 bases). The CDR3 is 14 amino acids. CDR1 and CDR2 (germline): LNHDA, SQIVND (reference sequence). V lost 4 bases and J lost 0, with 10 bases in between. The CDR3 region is CASSTGASSYEQYF. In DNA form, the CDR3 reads TGTGCCAGTAGTACAGGGGCTAGCTCCTACGAGCAGTACTTC.

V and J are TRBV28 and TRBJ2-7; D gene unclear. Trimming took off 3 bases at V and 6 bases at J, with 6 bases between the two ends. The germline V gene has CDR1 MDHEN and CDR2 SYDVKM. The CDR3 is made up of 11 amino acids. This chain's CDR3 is CASSFLREQYF. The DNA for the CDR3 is TGTGCCAGCAGTTTTCTACGCGAGCAGTACTTC.

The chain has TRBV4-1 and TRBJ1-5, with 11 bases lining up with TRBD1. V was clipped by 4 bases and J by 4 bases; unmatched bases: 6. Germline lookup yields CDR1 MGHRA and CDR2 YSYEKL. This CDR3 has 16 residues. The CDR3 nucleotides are TGCGCCAGCAGCCTTACCGGGACAGGGGGAAATCAGCCCCAGCATTTT. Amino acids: CASSLTGTGGNQPQHF.

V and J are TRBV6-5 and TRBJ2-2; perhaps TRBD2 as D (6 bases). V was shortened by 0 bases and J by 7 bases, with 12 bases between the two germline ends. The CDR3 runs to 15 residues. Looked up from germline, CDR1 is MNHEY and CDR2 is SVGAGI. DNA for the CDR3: TGTGCCAGCAGTTACTCTACTTGGGGGGACGGGGAGCTGTTTTTT. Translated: CASSYSTWGDGELFF.

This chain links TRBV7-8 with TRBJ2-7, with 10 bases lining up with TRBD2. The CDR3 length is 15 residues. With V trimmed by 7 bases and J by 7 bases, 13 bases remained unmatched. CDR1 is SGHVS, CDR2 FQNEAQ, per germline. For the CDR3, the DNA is TGTGCCAGCACCCCTGGGATAGCGGGGGGTGAAGAGCAGTACTTC. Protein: CASTPGIAGGEEQYF.

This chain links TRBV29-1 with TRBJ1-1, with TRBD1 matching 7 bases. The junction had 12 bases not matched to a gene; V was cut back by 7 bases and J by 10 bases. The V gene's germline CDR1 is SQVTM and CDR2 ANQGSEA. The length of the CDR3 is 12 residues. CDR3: CSAGQERGIAFF. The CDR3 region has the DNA TGCAGCGCTGGACAGGAAAGGGGCATAGCTTTCTTT.

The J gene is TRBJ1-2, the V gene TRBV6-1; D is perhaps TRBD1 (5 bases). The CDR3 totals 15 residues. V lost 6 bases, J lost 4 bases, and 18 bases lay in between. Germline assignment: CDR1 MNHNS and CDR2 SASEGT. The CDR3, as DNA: TGTGCCAGCAGACGTGACCCCCAGGGCGGCTATGGCTACACCTTC. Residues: CASRRDPQGGYGYTF.

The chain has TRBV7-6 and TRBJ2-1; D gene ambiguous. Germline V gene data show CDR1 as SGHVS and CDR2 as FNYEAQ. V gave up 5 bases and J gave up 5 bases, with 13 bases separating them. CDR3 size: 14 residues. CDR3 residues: CASSPIVQNNEQFF. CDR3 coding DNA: TGTGCCAGCAGCCCAATTGTACAAAACAATGAGCAGTTCTTC.

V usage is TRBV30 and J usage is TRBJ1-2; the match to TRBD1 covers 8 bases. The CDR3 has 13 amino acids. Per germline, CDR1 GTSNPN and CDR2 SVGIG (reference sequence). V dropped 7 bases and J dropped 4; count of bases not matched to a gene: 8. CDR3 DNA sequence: TGTGCCTTCTCCAGGGGGCAAGGCTATGGCTACACCTTC. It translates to CAFSRGQGYGYTF.

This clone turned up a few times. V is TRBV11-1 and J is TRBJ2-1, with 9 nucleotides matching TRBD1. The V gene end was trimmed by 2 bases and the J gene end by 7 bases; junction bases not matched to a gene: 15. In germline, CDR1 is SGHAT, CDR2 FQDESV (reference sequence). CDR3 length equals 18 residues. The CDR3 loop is CASSLNHRTGVGGNEQFF. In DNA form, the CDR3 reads TGTGCCAGCAGCTTAAATCATCGGACAGGGGTTGGGGGGAATGAGCAGTTCTTC. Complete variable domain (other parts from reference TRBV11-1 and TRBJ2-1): EAEVAQSPRYKITEKSQAVAFWCDPISGHATLYWYRQILGQGPELLVQFQDESVVDDSQLPKDRFSAERLKGVDSTLKIQPAELGDSAMYLCASSLNHRTGVGGNEQFFGPGTRLTVL.

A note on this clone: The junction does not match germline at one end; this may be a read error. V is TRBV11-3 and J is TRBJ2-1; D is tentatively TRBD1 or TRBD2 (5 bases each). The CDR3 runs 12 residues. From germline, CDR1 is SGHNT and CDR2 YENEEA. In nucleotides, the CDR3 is TGTACCAGCAGCTTAGAGGGGCATGAGCAGTTCTTC. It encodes CTSSLEGHEQFF.

CDR3 sequence (DNA): TGTGCCAGCAGTGCGCTAGCGGGGGGGCTCCGTGCAGATACGCAGTATTTT. Amino acid sequence: CASSALAGGLRADTQYF. The rearrangement uses TRBV6-1 and TRBJ2-3; 12 bases are shared with TRBD2. The CDR3 runs 17 residues. The V gene end was trimmed by 4 bases and the J gene end by 4 bases; junction bases not matched to a gene: 9. The germline V gene encodes CDR1 MNHNS and CDR2 SASEGT.

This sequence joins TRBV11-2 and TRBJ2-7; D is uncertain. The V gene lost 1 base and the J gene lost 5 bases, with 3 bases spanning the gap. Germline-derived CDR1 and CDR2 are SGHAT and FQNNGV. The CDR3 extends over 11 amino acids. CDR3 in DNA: TGTGCCAGCAGCTTAGTCGACGAGCAGTACTTC. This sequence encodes CASSLVDEQYF.